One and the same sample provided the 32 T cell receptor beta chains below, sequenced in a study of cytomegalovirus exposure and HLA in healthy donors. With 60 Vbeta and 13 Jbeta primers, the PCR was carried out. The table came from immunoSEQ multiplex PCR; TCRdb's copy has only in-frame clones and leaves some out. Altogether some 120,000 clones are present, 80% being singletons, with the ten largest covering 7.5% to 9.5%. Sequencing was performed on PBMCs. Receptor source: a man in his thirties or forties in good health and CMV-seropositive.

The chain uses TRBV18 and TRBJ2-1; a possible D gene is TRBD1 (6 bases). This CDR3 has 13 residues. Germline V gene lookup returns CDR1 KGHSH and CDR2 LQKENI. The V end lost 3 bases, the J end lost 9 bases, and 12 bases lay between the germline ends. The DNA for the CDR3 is TGTGCCAGCTCACCGGGCAGGGGACCTGAGCAGTTCTTC. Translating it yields CASSPGRGPEQFF.

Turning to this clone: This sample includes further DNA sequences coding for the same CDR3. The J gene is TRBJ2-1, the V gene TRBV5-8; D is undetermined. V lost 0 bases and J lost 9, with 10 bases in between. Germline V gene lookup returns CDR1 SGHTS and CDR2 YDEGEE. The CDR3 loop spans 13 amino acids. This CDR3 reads CASSLGLAREQFF. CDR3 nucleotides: TGTGCCAGCAGCTTGGGGCTGGCCCGTGAGCAGTTCTTC.

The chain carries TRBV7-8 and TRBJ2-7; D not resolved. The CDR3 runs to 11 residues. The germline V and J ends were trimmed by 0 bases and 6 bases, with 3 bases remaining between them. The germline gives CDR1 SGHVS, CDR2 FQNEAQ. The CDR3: CASSLAGEQYF. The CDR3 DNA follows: TGTGCCAGCAGCTTAGCCGGCGAGCAGTACTTC.

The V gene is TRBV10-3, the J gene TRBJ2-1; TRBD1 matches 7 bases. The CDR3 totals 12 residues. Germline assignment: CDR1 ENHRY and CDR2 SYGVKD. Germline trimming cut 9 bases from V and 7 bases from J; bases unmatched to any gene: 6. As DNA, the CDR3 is TGTGCCATAAACGACAGGGATAATGAGCAGTTCTTC. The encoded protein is CAINDRDNEQFF.

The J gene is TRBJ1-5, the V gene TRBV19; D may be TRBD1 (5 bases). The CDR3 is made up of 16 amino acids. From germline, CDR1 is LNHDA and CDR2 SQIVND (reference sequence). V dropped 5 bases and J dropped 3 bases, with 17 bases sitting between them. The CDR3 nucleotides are TGTGCCAGTAGTGTTACGGGGGAACCAGACAATCAGCCCCAGCATTTT. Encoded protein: CASSVTGEPDNQPQHF.

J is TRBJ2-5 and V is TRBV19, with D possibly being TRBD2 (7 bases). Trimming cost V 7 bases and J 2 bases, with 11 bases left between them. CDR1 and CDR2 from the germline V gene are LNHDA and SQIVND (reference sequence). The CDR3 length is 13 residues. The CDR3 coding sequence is TGTGCCAGTACAGGGAGGGGGCAAGAGACCCAGTACTTC. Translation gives CASTGRGQETQYF.

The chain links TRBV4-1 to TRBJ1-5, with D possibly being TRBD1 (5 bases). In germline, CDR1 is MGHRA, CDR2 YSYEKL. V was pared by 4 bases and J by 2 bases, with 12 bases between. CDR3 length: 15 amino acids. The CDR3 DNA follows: TGCGCCAGCAGCCCCAGAGGCAGGGGCAATCAGCCCCAGCATTTT. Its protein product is CASSPRGRGNQPQHF.

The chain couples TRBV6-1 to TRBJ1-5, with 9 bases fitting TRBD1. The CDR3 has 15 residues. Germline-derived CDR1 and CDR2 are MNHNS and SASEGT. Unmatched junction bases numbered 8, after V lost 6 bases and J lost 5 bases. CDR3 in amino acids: CASRGGTGWDQPQHF. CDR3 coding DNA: TGTGCCAGCAGGGGTGGGACAGGGTGGGATCAGCCCCAGCATTTT.

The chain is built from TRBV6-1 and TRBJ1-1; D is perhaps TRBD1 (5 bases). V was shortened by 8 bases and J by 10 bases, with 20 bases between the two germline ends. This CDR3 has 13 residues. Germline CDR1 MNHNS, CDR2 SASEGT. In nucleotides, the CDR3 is TGTGCCAGCTTGAAACCTGCAGGGCGAGGAGCTTTCTTT. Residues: CASLKPAGRGAFF.

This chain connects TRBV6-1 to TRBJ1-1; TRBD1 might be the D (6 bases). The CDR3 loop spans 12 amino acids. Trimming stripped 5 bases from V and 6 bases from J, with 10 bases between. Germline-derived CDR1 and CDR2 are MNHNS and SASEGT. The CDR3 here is CASSQGWSEAFF. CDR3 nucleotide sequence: TGTGCCAGCAGTCAGGGGTGGTCTGAAGCTTTCTTT.

In DNA, the CDR3 is TGTGCCATACAGGGGGCGAAGGCGGAAAAACTGTTTTTT. This encodes CAIQGAKAEKLFF. V gene TRBV6-6 combines with J gene TRBJ1-4; 9 positions agree with TRBD1. Trimming took 10 bases from V and 8 from J; bases not matched to a gene: 8. Germline V lookup: CDR1 MNHNY, CDR2 SVGAGI (reference sequence). This CDR3 comprises 13 residues.

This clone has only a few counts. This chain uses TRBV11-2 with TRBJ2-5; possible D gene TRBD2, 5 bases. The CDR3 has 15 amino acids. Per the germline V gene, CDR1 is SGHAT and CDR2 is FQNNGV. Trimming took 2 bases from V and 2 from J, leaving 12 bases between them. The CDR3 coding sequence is TGTGCCAGCAGCTTATCACAAGCGGAACAAGAGACCCAGTACTTC. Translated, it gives CASSLSQAEQETQYF.

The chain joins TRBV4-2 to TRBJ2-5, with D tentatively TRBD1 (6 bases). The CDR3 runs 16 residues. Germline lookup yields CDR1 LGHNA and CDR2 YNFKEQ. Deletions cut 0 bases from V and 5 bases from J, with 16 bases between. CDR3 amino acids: CASSQDLWTVGETQYF. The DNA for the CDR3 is TGTGCCAGCAGCCAAGATCTCTGGACAGTAGGGGAGACCCAGTACTTC.

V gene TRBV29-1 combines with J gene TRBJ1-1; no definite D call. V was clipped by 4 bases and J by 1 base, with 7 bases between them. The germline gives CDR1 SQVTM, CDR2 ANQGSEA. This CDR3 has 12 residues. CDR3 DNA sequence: TGCAGCGTTGCCAGAAAGAACACTGAAGCTTTCTTT. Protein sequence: CSVARKNTEAFF.

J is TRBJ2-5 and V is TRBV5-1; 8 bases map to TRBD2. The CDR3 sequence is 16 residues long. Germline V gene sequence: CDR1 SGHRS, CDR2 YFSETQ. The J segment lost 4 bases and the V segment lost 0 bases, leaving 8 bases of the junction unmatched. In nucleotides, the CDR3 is TGCGCCAGCAGCTTGGCCCTCGGACTAGCCGGAGAGACCCAGTACTTC. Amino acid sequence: CASSLALGLAGETQYF.

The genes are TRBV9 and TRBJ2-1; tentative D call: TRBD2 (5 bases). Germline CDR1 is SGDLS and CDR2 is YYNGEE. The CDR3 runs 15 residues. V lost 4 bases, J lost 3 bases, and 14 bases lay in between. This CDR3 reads CASSPRKRIYNEQFF. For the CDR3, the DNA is TGTGCCAGCAGCCCCCGGAAGCGGATCTACAATGAGCAGTTCTTC.

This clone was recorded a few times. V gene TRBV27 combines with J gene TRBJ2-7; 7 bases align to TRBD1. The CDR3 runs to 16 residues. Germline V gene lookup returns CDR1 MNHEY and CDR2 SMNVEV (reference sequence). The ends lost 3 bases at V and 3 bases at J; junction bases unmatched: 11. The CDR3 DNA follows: TGTGCCAGCAGTTTGGCCCTAAACAGGGGTCACTACGAGCAGTACTTC. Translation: CASSLALNRGHYEQYF.

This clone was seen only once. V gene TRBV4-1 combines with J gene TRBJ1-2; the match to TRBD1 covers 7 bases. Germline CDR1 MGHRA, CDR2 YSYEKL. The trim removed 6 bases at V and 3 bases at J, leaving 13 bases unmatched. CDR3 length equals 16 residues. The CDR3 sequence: CASRTIGGPLDYGYTF. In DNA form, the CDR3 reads TGCGCCAGCAGGACCATAGGGGGCCCCCTGGACTATGGCTACACCTTC.

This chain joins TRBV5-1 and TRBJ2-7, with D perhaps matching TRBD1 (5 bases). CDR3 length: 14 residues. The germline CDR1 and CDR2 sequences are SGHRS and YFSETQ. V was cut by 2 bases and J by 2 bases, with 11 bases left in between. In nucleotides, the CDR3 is TGCGCCAGCAGCTTTCGCCAGGGTCCCTACGAGCAGTACTTC. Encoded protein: CASSFRQGPYEQYF.

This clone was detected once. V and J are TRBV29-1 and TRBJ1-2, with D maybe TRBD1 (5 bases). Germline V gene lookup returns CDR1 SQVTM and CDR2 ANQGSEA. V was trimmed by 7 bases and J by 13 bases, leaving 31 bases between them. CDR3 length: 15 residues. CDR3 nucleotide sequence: TGCAGCGCCCCGTTGGGACGGGGGTCGGCTATGGAGTGCACCTTC. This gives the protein CSAPLGRGSAMECTF.

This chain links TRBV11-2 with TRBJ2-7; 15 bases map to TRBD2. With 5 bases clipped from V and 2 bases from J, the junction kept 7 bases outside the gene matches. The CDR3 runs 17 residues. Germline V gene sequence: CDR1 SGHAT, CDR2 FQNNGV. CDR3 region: CASSPTRTSGGAYEQYF. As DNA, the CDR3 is TGTGCCAGCAGCCCAACCCGGACTAGCGGGGGGGCCTACGAGCAGTACTTC.

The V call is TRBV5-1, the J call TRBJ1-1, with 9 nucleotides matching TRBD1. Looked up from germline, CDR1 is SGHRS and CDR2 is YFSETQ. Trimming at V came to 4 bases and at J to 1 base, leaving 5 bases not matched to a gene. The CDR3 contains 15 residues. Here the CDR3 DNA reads TGCGCCAGCAGCGAACCGGGACAGGGGAACACTGAAGCTTTCTTT. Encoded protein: CASSEPGQGNTEAFF.

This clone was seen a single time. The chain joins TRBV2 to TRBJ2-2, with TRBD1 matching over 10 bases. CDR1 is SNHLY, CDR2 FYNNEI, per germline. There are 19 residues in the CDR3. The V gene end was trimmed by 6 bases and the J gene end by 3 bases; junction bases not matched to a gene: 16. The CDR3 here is CASSYPGQGKSQDTGELFF. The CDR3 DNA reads TGTGCCAGCAGCTACCCGGGACAGGGGAAGTCCCAGGACACCGGGGAGCTGTTTTTT.

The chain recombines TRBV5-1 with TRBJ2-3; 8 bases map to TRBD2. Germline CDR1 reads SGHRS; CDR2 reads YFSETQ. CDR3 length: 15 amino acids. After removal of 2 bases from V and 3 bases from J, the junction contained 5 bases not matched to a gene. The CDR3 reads CASSFRGGRTDTQYF. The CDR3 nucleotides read TGCGCCAGCAGCTTCCGCGGGGGGAGGACAGATACGCAGTATTTT.

The CDR3 reads CASSALDRGITSGGYTF. CDR3 in DNA: TGTGCCAGCAGTGCCCTCGACAGGGGGATCACGTCGGGCGGCTACACCTTC. The chain links TRBV6-1 to TRBJ1-2; 9 bases line up with TRBD1. The V gene's germline CDR1 is MNHNS and CDR2 SASEGT. Trimming cost V 4 bases and J 8 bases; bases outside gene matches: 17. The CDR3 is made up of 17 amino acids.

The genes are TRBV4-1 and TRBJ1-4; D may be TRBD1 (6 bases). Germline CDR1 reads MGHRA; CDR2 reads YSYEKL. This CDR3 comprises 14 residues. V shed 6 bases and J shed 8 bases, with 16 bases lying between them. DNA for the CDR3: TGCGCCAGCAGTCTGGACAGTTTGGACGAAAAACTGTTTTTT. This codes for CASSLDSLDEKLFF.

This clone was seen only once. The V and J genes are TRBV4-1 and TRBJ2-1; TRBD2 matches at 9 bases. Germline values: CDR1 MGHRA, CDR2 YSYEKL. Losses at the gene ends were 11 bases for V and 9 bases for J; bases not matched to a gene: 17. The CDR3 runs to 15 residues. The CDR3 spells CASRWRGGQDGEQFF. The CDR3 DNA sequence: TGCGCCTCCCGCTGGCGGGGGGGCCAAGACGGTGAGCAGTTCTTC.

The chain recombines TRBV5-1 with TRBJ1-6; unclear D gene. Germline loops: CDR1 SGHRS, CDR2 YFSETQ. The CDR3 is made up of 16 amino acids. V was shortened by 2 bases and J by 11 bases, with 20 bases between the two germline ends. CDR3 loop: CASSFFPGSEDAPLHF. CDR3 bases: TGCGCCAGCAGCTTTTTCCCCGGGTCGGAAGACGCACCCCTCCACTTT. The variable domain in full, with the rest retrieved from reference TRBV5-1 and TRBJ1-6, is KAGVTQTPRYLIKTRGQQVTLSCSPISGHRSVSWYQQTPGQGLQFLFEYFSETQRNKGNFPGRFSGRQFSNSRSEMNVSTLELGDSALYLCASSFFPGSEDAPLHFGNGTRLTVT.

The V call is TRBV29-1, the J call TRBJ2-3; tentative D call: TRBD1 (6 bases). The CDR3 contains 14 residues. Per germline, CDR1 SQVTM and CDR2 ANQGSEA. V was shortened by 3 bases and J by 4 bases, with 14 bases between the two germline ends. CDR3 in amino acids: CSVDGARGADTQYF. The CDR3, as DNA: TGCAGCGTTGATGGGGCCAGGGGAGCAGATACGCAGTATTTT.

The CDR3 loop is CASGLFTGNSPLHF. Here the CDR3 DNA reads TGTGCTAGTGGTTTGTTCACAGGGAATTCACCCCTCCACTTT. This chain connects TRBV12-5 to TRBJ1-6; weak D call: TRBD1 (6 bases). Trimming removed 2 bases at V and 7 bases at J, with 9 bases between. Germline loops: CDR1 LGHNT, CDR2 FRNRAP. This CDR3 has 14 amino acids.

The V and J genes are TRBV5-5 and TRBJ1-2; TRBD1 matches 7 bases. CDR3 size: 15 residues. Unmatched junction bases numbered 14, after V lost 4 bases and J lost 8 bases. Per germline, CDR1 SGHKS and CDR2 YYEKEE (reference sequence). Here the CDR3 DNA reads TGTGCCAGCAGCACCGAACCTGACAGGGTACGAGGCTACACCTTC. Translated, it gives CASSTEPDRVRGYTF. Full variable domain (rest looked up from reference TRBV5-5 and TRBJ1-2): DAGVTQSPTHLIKTRGQQVTLRCSPISGHKSVSWYQQVLGQGPQFIFQYYEKEERGRGNFPDRFSARQFPNYSSELNVNALLLGDSALYLCASSTEPDRVRGYTFGSGTRLTVV.

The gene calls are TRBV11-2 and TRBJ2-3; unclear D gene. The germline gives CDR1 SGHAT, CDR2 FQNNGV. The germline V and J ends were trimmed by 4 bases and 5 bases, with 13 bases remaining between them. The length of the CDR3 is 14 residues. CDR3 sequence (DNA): TGTGCCAGCAGCTCGCGACTCCTGAGAGATACGCAGTATTTT. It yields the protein CASSSRLLRDTQYF.